This TCR beta chain originates from a study of T-cell memory formation after mild COVID-19. Findings and limits, study-wide: Contracting CD4+ clones sat mainly in CM and EM; CD8+ in EMRA. Still unconfirmed is whether the second-wave clones peaking on day 37 recognized SARS-CoV-2. Contracting clones from day 15 to 85 had balanced CD4/CD8; later expanders favoured CD4+.

Using constant-segment primers, 5'RACE produced TCR alpha and TCR beta cDNA libraries carrying sample barcodes and UMIs. TCRdb reprocessed the 5' RACE reads with MiXCR, giving one entry per CDR3 protein. The table records approximately 290,000 distinct CDR3 sequences, around a sixth of them present only once. Trimming removed 5 bases from V and 2 bases from J; junction bases left unmatched: 2. Germline V gene lookup returns CDR1 SEHNR and CDR2 FQNEAQ (reference sequence). This CDR3 spans 13 amino acids. This clonotype was seen at least ten times. Its antigen is unidentified. The sample was PBMCs or a T cell subset sorted from them (not recorded which). This sequence was found in a man in his late teens or twenties who had mild COVID-19 (a few samples of this study predate the infection). Cell type and time point are not known. The J gene is TRBJ2-5, the V gene TRBV7-9, with 7 bases aligning to TRBD2. CDR3 coding DNA: TGTGCCAGCAGCCCCGGGGGGCAAGAGACCCAGTACTTC. Translating gives CASSPGGQETQYF.